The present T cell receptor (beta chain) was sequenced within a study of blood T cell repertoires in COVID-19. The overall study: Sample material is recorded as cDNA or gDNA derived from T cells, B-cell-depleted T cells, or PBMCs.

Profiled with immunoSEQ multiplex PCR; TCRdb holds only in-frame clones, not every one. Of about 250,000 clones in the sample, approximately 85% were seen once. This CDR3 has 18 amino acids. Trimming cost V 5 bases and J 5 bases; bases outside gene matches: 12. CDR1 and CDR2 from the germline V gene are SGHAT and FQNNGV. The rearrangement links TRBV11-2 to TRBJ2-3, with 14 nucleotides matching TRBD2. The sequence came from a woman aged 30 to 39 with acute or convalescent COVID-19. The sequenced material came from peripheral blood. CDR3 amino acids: CASSRTLTSGRAGDTQYF. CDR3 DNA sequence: TGTGCCAGCAGCCGAACCCTGACTAGCGGGAGGGCGGGAGATACGCAGTATTTT.